This TCR beta chain was retrieved from a study of blood T cells in healthy people across ages. As to this clonotype: Its antigen is as yet unknown.

V lost 3 bases to trimming and J lost 0 bases, with 8 bases between them. The CDR3 is 14 amino acids. CDR1 is SGDLS, CDR2 YYNGEE, per germline. A second 7 to 11 cycle PCR used barcoded and J-beta primers. TCRdb redid the calling of the 5' RACE reads with MiXCR, one entry per CDR3 protein. The sample lists 850,000 to 1,000,000 distinct CDR3 sequences, roughly 52% occurring once. Study findings and constraints: Strong correlation linked observed beta diversity and percent naive T cells.

V usage is TRBV9 and J usage is TRBJ2-3; D uncertain. The material sequenced was blood. This clonotype was sampled from a young man in good health. CDR3 DNA: TGTGCCAGCAGCGCAACCCCTAGCACAGATACGCAGTATTTT. Protein: CASSATPSTDTQYF.